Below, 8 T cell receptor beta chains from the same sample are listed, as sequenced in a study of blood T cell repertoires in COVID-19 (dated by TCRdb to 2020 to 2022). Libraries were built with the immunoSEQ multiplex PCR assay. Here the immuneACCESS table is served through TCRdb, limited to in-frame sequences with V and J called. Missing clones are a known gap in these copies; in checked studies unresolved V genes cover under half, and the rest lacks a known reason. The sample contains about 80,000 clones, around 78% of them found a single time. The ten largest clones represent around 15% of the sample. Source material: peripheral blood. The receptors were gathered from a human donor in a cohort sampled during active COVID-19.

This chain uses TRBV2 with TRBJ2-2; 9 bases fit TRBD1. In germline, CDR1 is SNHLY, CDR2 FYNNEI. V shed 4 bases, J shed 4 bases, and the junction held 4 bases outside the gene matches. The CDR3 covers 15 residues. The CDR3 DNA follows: TGTGCCAGCAGTGTCGGGACAGGGTTCACCGGGGAGCTGTTTTTT. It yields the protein CASSVGTGFTGELFF.

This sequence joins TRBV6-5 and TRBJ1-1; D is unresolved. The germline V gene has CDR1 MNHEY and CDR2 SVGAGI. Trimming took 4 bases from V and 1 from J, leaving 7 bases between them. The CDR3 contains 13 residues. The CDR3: CASSWQSNTEAFF. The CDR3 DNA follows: TGTGCCAGCAGTTGGCAGTCGAACACTGAAGCTTTCTTT.

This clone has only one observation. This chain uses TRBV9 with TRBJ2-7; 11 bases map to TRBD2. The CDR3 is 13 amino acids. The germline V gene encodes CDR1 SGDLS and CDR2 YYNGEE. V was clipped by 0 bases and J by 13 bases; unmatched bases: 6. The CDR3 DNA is TGTGCCAGCAGCGTAGCCCTAGCGGGGGGCCTCTACTTC. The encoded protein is CASSVALAGGLYF.

CDR3 sequence reads: CASSERPGVRHYGYTF. CDR3 DNA sequence: TGTGCCAGCAGTGAACGCCCAGGGGTAAGGCACTATGGCTACACCTTC. The V call is TRBV6-1, the J call TRBJ1-2; possibly TRBD1 for D (6 bases). This CDR3 comprises 16 residues. Germline values: CDR1 MNHNS, CDR2 SASEGT. V was shortened by 2 bases and J by 3 bases, with 16 bases between the two germline ends.

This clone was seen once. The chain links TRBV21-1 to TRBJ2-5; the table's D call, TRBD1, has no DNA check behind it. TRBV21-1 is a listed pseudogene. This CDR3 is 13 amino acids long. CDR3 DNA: TGTGCCAGCAGCAAAGACAGGGAAGAGACCCAGTACTTC. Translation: CASSKDREETQYF.

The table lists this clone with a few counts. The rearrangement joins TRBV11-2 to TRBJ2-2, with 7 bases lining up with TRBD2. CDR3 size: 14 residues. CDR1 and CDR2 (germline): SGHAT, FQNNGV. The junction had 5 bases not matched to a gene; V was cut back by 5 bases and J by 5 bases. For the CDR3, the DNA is TGTGCCAGCAGCCCCGAGGGAGGGACCGGGGAGCTGTTTTTT. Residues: CASSPEGGTGELFF.

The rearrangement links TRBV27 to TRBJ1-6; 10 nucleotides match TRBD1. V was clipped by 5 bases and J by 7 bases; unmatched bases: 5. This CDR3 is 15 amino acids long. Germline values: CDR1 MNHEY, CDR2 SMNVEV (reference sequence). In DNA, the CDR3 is TGTGCCAGCAGTCGACAGGGGGCAGGGAATTCACCCCTCCACTTT. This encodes CASSRQGAGNSPLHF.

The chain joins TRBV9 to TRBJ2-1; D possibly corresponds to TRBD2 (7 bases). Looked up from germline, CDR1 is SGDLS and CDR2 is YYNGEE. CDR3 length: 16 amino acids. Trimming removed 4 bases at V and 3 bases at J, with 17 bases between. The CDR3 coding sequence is TGTGCCAGCAGCCCGGGGGGAGGGGGAGTCTACAATGAGCAGTTCTTC. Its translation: CASSPGGGGVYNEQFF.